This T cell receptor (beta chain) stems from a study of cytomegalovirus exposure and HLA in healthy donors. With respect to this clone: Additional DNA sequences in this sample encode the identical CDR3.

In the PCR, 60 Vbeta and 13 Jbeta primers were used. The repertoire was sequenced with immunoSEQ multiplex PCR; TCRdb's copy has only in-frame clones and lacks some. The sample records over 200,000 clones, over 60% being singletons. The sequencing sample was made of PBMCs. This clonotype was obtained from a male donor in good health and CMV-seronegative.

CDR3 nucleotide sequence: TGCGCCAGCAGCCAAGATCCGCGACAGGGAGACGAAAAACTGTTTTTT. The encoded protein is CASSQDPRQGDEKLFF. This chain uses TRBV4-1 with TRBJ1-4; 7 bases line up with TRBD1. Germline lookup yields CDR1 MGHRA and CDR2 YSYEKL. This CDR3 is built from 16 residues. V lost 0 bases and J lost 8; bases outside the gene matches: 9.